This T cell receptor (beta chain) emerged from a study of cytomegalovirus exposure and HLA in healthy donors. 13 Jbeta primers and 60 Vbeta primers were used for the PCR. Using immunoSEQ multiplex PCR, the repertoire was profiled, and TCRdb retains in-frame clones only, with some absent. Recorded here are more than 40,000 clones; the top ten clones represent about a sixth. The source material was PBMCs. This receptor was identified in a male donor in good health and CMV-seronegative.

CDR3 DNA: TGTGCCTGGAGTGTAGGGGGATATGGCTACACCTTC. This gives the protein CAWSVGGYGYTF. The chain is built from TRBV30 and TRBJ1-2; possibly TRBD1 for D (6 bases). Germline CDR1 GTSNPN, CDR2 SVGIG (reference sequence). V was trimmed by 0 bases and J by 5 bases, leaving 7 bases between them. CDR3 length: 12 residues.